The clone carrying this T cell receptor beta chain qualifies as medium-sized. Its cognate antigen is unknown. This sample's treatment: roughly 11-day PBMC culture with coronavirus spike peptide pools or control peptides (ViraFEST assay). Sequence data for DNA of cultured CD4+ T cells were generated by the Oncomine TCR Beta short-read assay. Genomic DNA was extracted from cultured CD4+ T cells. MiXCR was run by TCRdb on the PCR reads, yielding one entry per CDR3 protein. The sample lists about 6,200 distinct CDR3 sequences, roughly 32% occurring once. The CDR3 runs to 15 residues. The germline V and J ends were trimmed by 5 bases and 7 bases, with 20 bases remaining between them. Germline CDR1 and CDR2: MNHEY and SMNVEV (reference sequence). The sample originates from a study of vaccination and CD4 T cells after COVID-19. Background on the study: Two of the convalescents were Hispanic, and convalescents were six males and four females. Post-diagnosis, post-COVID samples were collected after a median approximately 100 days, ranging 35 to 161.

This TCR was sampled from a human donor who had recovered from COVID-19. The sequencing used CD4+ T cells from blood, cultured in vitro, collected after SARS-CoV-2 vaccination. The chain joins TRBV27 to TRBJ2-5; D possibly uses TRBD1 or TRBD2 (6 bases each). This CDR3 reads CASSPQGWGTWTQYF. In DNA, the CDR3 is TGTGCCAGCAGTCCCCAGGGGTGGGGGACTTGGACCCAGTACTTC.